Each of the 4 T cell receptor beta chains below was sequenced from the same sample in a study of CD8 T cells in Susac syndrome. Reverse transcription of roughly 0.5 to 1 ug RNA was carried out with random hexamers. TCRdb processed the immunoSEQ multiplex PCR reads anew with MiXCR; each CDR3 protein has one entry. The sample lists some 120,000 distinct CDR3 sequences; less than 95% were seen once. The material sequenced was CD4+ T cells from PBMCs. These receptors all stem from a human donor in good health.

The chain employs TRBV13 and TRBJ2-1; D might be TRBD2 (6 bases). This CDR3 has 16 amino acids. V gave up 7 bases and J gave up 8 bases, with 24 bases separating them. Looked up from germline, CDR1 is PRHDT and CDR2 is FYEKMQ (reference sequence). In nucleotides, the CDR3 is TGTGCCAGCACCCCTTCTACTAGCTTTGGAGGGGATGAGCAGTTCTTC. Translated, it gives CASTPSTSFGGDEQFF.

The V call is TRBV28, the J call TRBJ2-7, with TRBD2 matching over 10 bases. The CDR3 totals 15 residues. CDR1 and CDR2 (germline): MDHEN, SYDVKM. V was pared by 4 bases and J by 5 bases, with 8 bases of the junction left unmatched. The CDR3, as DNA: TGTGCCAGCAGTTCCCCCACTAGCGGGAATAACGAGCAGTACTTC. This sequence encodes CASSSPTSGNNEQYF.

The chain combines TRBV6-1 with TRBJ1-3; possible D gene TRBD1, 5 bases. The CDR3 has 16 amino acids. The germline gives CDR1 MNHNS, CDR2 SASEGT. Trimming cost V 6 bases and J 4 bases, with 19 bases left between them. The CDR3 DNA is TGTGCCAGCAGCCGGGACGGTATCTCTCCCGGAAACACCATATATTTT. Amino acid sequence: CASSRDGISPGNTIYF.

The chain combines TRBV14 with TRBJ1-1; D is uncertain. V was shortened by 3 bases and J by 2 bases, with 7 bases between the two germline ends. CDR3 length: 13 residues. The germline V gene has CDR1 SGHDN and CDR2 FVKESK. The CDR3: CASSHDFNTEAFF. DNA of the CDR3: TGTGCCAGCAGCCACGATTTCAACACTGAAGCTTTCTTT.